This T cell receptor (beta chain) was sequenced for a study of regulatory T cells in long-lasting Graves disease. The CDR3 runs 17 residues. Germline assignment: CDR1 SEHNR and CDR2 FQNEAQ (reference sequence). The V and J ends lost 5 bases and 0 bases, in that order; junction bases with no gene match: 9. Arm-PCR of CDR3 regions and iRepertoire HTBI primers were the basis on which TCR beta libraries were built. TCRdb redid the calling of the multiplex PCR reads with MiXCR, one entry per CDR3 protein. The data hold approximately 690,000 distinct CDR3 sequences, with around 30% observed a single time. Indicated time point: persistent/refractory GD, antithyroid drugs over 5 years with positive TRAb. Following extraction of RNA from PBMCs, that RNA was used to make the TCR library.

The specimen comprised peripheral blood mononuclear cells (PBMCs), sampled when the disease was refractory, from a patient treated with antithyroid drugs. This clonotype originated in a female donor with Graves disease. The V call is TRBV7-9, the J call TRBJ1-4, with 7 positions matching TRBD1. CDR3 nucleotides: TGTGCCAGCAGCAGAAGACAGGGACCTACAACTAATGAAAAACTGTTTTTT. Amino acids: CASSRRQGPTTNEKLFF. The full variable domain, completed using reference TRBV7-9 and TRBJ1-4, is DTGVSQNPRHKITKRGQNVTFRCDPISEHNRLYWYRQTLGQGPEFLTYFQNEAQLEKSRLLSDRFSAERPKGSFSTLEIQRTEQGDSAMYLCASSRRQGPTTNEKLFFGSGTQLSVL.